The clone carrying this T cell receptor (beta chain) came up many times. Its antigen is not known. Arm-PCR of CDR3 regions and iRepertoire HTBI primers were used to build TCR beta libraries. One entry per CDR3 protein results from TCRdb running MiXCR on the multiplex PCR reads. The table shows 450,000 to 650,000 distinct CDR3 sequences, with roughly 16% occurring only once. The data belong to a study of regulatory T cells in long-lasting Graves disease. Per the germline V gene, CDR1 is LGHDT and CDR2 is YNNKEL (reference sequence). This CDR3 region has 16 residues. The germline V and J ends were trimmed by 2 bases and 4 bases, with 17 bases remaining between them. The time point is: newly diagnosed GD, antithyroid drugs for less than 3 months. RNA isolated from PBMCs was used to make the TCR library. Study conclusions and caveats: Among samples with persistent disease, TRBV28, TRBJ1-2 and TRBJ2-5 were favored.

The sample was also linked to a second study, of T cells in Graves' hyperthyroidism and ophthalmopathy. That paper states: The majority of expanded thyroid clonotypes above 0.001 also appeared in blood. Ophthalmopathy prediction by the model preceded onset by a median roughly 6 months.

Specimen: peripheral blood mononuclear cells (PBMCs), collected at new diagnosis, from a patient treated with antithyroid drugs. This receptor was identified in a woman aged 35-65 years with Graves disease. This sequence joins TRBV3-1 and TRBJ1-1; possibly TRBD1 for D (5 bases). Written as DNA, the CDR3 is TGTGCCAGCAGCCAAATCCGGGGGGGAGAGGGCACTGAAGCTTTCTTT. Amino acid sequence: CASSQIRGGEGTEAFF.